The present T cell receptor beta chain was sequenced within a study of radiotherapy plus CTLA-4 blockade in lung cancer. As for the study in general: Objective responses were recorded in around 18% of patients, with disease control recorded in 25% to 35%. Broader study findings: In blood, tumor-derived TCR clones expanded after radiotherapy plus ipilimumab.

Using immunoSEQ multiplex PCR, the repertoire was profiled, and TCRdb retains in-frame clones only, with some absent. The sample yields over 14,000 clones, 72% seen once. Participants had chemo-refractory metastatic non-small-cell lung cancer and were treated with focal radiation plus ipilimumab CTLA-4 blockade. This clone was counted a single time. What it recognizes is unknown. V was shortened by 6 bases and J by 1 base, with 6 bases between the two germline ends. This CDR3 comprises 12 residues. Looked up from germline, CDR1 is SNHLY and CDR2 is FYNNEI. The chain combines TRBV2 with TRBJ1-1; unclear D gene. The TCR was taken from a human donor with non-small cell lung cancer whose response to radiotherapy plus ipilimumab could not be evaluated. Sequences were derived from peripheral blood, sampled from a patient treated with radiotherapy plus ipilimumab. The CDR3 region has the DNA TGTGCCAGCAGCGGGAGGAACACTGAAGCTTTCTTT. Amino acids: CASSGRNTEAFF. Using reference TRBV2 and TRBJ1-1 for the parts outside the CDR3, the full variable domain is EPEVTQTPSHQVTQMGQEVILRCVPISNHLYFYWYRQILGQKVEFLVSFYNNEISEKSEIFDDQFSVERPDGSNFTLKIRSTKLEDSAMYFCASSGRNTEAFFGQGTRLTVV.